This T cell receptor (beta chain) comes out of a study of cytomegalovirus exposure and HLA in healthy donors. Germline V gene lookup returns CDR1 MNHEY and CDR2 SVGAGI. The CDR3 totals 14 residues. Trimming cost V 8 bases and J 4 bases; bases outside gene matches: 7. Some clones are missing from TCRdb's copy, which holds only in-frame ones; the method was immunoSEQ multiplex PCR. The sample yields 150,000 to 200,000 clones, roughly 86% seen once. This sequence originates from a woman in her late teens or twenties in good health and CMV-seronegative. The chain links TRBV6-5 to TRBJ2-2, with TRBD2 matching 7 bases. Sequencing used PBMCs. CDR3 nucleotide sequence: TGTGCCAGCGGAAGGGAGGGGATCACCGGGGAGCTGTTTTTT. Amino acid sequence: CASGREGITGELFF.